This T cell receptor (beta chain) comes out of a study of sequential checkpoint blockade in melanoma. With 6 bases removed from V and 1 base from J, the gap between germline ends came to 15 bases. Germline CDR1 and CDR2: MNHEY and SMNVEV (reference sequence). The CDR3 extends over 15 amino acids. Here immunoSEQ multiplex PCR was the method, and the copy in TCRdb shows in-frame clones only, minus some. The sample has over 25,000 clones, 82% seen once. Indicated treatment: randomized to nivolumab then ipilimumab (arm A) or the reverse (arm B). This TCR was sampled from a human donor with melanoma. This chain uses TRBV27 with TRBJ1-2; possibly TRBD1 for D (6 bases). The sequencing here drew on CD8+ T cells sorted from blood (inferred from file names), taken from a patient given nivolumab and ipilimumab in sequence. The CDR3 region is CASRSGGGFNYGYTF. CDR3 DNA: TGTGCCAGCAGGTCGGGAGGGGGATTTAACTATGGCTACACCTTC.